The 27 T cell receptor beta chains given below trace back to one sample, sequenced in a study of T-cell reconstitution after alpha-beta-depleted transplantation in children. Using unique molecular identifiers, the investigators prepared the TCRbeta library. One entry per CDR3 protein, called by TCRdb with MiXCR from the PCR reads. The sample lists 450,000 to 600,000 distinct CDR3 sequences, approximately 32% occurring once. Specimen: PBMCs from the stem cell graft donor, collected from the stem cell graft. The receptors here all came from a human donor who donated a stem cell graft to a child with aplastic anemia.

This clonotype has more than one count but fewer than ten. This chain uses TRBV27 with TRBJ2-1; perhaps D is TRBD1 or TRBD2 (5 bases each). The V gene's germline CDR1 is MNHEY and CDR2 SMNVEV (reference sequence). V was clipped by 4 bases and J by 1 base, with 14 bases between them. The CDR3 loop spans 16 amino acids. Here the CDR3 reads CASSSRRGGSYNEQFF. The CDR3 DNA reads TGTGCCAGCAGTTCCCGTAGGGGCGGGTCCTACAATGAGCAGTTCTTC.

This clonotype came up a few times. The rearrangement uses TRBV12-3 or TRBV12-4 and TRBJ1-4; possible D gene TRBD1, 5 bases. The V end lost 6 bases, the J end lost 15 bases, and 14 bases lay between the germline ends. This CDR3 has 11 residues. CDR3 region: CASSQADSLFF. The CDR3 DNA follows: TGTGCCAGCAGCCAAGCAGACAGTTTGTTTTTT.

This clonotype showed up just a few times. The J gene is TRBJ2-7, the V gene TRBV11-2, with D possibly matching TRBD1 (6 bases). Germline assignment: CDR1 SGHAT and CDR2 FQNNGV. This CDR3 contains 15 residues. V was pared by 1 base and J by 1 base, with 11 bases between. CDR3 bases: TGTGCCAGCAGCTTAGCCCAGGGGCGATCCTACGAGCAGTACTTC. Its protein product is CASSLAQGRSYEQYF.

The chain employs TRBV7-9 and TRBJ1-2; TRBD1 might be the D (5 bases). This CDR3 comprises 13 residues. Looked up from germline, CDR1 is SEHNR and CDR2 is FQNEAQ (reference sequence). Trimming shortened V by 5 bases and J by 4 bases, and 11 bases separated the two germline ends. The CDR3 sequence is CASSHDSFYGYTF. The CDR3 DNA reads TGTGCCAGCAGCCACGACAGCTTCTATGGCTACACCTTC.

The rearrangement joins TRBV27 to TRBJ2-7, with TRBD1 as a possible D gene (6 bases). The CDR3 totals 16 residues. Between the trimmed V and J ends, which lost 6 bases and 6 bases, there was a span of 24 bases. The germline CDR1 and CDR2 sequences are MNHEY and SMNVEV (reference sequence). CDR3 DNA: TGTGCCAGCAGCCTGACAGGTCGTCCCCCTTTGGTCGAGCAGTACTTC. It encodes CASSLTGRPPLVEQYF.

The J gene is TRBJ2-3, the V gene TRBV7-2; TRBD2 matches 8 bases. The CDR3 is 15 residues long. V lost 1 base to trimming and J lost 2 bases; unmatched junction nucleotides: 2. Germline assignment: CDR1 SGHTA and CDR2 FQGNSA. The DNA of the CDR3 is TGTGCCAGCAGCTTAGGACTAGCGCCCACAGATACGCAGTATTTT. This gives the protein CASSLGLAPTDTQYF.

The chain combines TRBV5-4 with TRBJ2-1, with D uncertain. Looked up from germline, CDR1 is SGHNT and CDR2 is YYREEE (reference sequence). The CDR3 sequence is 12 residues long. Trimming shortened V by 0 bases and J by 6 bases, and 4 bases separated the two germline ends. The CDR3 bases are TGTGCCAGCAGCTTGGGCACCAATGAGCAGTTCTTC. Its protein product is CASSLGTNEQFF.

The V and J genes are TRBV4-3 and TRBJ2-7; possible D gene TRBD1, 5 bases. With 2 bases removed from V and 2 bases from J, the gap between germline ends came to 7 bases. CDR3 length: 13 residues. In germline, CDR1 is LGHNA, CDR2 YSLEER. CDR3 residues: CASSQFRAYEQYF. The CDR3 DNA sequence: TGCGCCAGCAGCCAATTCAGGGCCTACGAGCAGTACTTC.

The CDR3 DNA sequence: TGTGCCAGCAGCTTACTTCAAGTAGCGGGAGGGAGCTCCTACGAGCAGTACGTC. Residues: CASSLLQVAGGSSYEQYV. The chain carries TRBV7-8 and TRBJ2-7; TRBD2 aligns across 11 bases. Losses at the gene ends were 2 bases for V and 0 bases for J; bases not matched to a gene: 9. Germline lookup yields CDR1 SGHVS and CDR2 FQNEAQ. The CDR3 covers 18 residues.

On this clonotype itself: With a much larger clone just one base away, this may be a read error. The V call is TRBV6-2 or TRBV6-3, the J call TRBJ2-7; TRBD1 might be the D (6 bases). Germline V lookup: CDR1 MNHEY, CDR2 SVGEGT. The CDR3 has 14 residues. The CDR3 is CTSTPTGQRGEQYV. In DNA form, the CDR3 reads TGTACCAGCACTCCAACGGGACAAAGGGGCGAGCAGTACGTC.

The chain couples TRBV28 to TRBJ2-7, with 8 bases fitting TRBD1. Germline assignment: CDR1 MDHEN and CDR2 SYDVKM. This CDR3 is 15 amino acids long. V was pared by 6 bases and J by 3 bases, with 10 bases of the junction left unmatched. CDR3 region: CASSLGQGVFYEQYF. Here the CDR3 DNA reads TGTGCCAGCAGCCTCGGACAGGGAGTATTCTACGAGCAGTACTTC.

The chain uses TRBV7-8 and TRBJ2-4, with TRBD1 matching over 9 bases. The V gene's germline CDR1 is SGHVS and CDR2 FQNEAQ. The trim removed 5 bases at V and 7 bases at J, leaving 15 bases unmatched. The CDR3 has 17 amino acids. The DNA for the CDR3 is TGTGCCAGCAGCCCTATTATAGGGACAGGGATGACGAACATTCAGTACTTC. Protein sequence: CASSPIIGTGMTNIQYF. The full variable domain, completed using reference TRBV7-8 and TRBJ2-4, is GAGVSQSPRYKVAKRGQDVALRCDPISGHVSLFWYQQALGQGPEFLTYFQNEAQLDKSGLPSDRFFAERPEGSVSTLKIQRTQQEDSAVYLCASSPIIGTGMTNIQYFGAGTRLSVL.

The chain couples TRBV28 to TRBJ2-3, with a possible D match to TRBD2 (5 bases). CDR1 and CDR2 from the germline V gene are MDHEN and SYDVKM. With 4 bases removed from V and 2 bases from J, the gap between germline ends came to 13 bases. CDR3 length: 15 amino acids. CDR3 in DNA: TGTGCCAGCAGTTCCCCGTCGGGGTCCACAGATACGCAGTATTTT. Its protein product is CASSSPSGSTDTQYF.

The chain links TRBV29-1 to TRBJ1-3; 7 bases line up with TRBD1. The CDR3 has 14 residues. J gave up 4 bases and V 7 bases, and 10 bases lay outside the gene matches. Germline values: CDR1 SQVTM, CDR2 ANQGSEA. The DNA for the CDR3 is TGCAGCGCAACGCTGACAGGGCAAGGAAACACCATATATTTT. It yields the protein CSATLTGQGNTIYF.

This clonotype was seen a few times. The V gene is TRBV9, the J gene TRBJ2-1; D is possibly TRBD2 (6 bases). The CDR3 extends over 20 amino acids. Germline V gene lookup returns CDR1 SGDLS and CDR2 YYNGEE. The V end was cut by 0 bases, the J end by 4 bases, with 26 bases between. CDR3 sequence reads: CASSVGDGRARSLVYNEQFF. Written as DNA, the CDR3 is TGTGCCAGCAGCGTAGGTGACGGGAGAGCCCGATCGCTAGTTTACAATGAGCAGTTCTTC.

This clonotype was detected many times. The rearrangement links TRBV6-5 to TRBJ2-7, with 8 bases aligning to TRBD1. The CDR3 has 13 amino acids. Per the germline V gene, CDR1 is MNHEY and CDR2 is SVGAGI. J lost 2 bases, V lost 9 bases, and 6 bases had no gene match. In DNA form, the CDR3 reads TGTGCCAGAGGGACAGGAATCACCTACGAGCAGTACGTC. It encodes CARGTGITYEQYV.

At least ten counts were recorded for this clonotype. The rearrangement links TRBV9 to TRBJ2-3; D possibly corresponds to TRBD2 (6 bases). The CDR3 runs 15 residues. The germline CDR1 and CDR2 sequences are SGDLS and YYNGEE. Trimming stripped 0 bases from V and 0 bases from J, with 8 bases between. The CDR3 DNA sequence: TGTGCCAGCAGCGTAGACGGGACTAGCACAGATACGCAGTATTTT. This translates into CASSVDGTSTDTQYF.

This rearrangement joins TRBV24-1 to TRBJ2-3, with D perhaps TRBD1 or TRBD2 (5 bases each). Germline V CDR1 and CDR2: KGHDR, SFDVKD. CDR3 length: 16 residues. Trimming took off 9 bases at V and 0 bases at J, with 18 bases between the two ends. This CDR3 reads CATAHTGPLSTDTQYF. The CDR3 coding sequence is TGTGCCACCGCACACACGGGACCCCTGAGCACAGATACGCAGTATTTT.

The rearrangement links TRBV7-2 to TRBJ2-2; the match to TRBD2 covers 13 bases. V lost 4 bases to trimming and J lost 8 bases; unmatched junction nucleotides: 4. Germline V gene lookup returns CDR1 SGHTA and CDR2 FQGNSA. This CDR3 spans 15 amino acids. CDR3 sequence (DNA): TGTGCCAGCAGCTCCCGACTAGCGGGAGGAGGGGAGCTGTTTTTT. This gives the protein CASSSRLAGGGELFF.

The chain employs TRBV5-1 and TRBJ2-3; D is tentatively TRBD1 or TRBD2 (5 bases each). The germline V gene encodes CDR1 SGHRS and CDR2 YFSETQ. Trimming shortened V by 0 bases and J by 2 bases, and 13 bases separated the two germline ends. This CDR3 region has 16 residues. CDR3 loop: CASSLAYWDDTDTQYF. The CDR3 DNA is TGCGCCAGCAGCTTGGCTTACTGGGACGACACAGATACGCAGTATTTT.

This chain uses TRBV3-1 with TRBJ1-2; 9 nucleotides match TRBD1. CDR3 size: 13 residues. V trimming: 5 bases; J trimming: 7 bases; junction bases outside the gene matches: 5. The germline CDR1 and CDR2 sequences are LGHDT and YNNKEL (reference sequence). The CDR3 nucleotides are TGTGCCAGCAGCAACGGGACAGGGATTGGCTACACCTTC. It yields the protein CASSNGTGIGYTF.

CDR3 protein: CASGWKAAEAFF. CDR3 coding DNA: TGTGCTAGTGGTTGGAAGGCCGCTGAAGCTTTCTTT. The chain is built from TRBV12-5 and TRBJ1-1, with D hard to call. Trimming took off 4 bases at V and 6 bases at J, with 9 bases between the two ends. CDR1 is LGHNT, CDR2 FRNRAP, per germline. The CDR3 consists of 12 residues. Based on the CDR3 plus reference TRBV12-5 and TRBJ1-1, the full variable domain is DARVTQTPRHKVTEMGQEVTMRCQPILGHNTVFWYRQTMMQGLELLAYFRNRAPLDDSGMPKDRFSAEMPDATLATLKIQPSEPRDSAVYFCASGWKAAEAFFGQGTRLTVV.

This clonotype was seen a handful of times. The CDR3 reads CASRGLNGGYTF. Written as DNA, the CDR3 is TGTGCCAGCAGGGGCCTGAATGGAGGCTACACCTTC. This rearrangement joins TRBV12-3 or TRBV12-4 to TRBJ1-2; D remains unclear. The CDR3 extends over 12 amino acids. V shed 6 bases and J shed 8 bases, with 13 bases lying between them.

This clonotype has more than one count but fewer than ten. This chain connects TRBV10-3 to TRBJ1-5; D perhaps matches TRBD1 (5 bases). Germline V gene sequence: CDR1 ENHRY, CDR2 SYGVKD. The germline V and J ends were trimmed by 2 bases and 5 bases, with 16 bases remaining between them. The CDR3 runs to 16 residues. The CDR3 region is CAISENKGAGDQPQHF. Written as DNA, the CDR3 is TGTGCCATCAGTGAGAATAAAGGGGCCGGCGATCAGCCCCAGCATTTT.

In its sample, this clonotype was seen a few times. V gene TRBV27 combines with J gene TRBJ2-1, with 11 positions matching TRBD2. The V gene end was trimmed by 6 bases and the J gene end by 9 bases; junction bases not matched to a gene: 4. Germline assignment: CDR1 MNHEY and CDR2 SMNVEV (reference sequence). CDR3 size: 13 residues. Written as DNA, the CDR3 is TGTGCCAGCAGGCCCGGGACTAGCGGTGAGCAGTTCTTC. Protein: CASRPGTSGEQFF.

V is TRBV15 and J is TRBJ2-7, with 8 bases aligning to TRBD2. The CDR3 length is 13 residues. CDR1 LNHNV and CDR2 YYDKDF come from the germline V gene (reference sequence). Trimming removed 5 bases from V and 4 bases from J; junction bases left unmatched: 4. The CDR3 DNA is TGTGCCACCAGCGGGACTAGAGGGTACGAGCAGTACTTC. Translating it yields CATSGTRGYEQYF.

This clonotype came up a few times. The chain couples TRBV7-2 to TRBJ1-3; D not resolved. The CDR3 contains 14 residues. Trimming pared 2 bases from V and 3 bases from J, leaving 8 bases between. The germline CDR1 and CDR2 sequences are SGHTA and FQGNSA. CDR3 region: CASSLRQLGNTIYF. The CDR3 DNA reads TGTGCCAGCAGCTTAAGGCAGCTTGGAAACACCATATATTTT. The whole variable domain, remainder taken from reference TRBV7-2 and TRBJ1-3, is GAGVSQSPSNKVTEKGKDVELRCDPISGHTALYWYRQSLGQGLEFLIYFQGNSAPDKSGLPSDRFSAERTGGSVSTLTIQRTQQEDSAVYLCASSLRQLGNTIYFGEGSWLTVV.